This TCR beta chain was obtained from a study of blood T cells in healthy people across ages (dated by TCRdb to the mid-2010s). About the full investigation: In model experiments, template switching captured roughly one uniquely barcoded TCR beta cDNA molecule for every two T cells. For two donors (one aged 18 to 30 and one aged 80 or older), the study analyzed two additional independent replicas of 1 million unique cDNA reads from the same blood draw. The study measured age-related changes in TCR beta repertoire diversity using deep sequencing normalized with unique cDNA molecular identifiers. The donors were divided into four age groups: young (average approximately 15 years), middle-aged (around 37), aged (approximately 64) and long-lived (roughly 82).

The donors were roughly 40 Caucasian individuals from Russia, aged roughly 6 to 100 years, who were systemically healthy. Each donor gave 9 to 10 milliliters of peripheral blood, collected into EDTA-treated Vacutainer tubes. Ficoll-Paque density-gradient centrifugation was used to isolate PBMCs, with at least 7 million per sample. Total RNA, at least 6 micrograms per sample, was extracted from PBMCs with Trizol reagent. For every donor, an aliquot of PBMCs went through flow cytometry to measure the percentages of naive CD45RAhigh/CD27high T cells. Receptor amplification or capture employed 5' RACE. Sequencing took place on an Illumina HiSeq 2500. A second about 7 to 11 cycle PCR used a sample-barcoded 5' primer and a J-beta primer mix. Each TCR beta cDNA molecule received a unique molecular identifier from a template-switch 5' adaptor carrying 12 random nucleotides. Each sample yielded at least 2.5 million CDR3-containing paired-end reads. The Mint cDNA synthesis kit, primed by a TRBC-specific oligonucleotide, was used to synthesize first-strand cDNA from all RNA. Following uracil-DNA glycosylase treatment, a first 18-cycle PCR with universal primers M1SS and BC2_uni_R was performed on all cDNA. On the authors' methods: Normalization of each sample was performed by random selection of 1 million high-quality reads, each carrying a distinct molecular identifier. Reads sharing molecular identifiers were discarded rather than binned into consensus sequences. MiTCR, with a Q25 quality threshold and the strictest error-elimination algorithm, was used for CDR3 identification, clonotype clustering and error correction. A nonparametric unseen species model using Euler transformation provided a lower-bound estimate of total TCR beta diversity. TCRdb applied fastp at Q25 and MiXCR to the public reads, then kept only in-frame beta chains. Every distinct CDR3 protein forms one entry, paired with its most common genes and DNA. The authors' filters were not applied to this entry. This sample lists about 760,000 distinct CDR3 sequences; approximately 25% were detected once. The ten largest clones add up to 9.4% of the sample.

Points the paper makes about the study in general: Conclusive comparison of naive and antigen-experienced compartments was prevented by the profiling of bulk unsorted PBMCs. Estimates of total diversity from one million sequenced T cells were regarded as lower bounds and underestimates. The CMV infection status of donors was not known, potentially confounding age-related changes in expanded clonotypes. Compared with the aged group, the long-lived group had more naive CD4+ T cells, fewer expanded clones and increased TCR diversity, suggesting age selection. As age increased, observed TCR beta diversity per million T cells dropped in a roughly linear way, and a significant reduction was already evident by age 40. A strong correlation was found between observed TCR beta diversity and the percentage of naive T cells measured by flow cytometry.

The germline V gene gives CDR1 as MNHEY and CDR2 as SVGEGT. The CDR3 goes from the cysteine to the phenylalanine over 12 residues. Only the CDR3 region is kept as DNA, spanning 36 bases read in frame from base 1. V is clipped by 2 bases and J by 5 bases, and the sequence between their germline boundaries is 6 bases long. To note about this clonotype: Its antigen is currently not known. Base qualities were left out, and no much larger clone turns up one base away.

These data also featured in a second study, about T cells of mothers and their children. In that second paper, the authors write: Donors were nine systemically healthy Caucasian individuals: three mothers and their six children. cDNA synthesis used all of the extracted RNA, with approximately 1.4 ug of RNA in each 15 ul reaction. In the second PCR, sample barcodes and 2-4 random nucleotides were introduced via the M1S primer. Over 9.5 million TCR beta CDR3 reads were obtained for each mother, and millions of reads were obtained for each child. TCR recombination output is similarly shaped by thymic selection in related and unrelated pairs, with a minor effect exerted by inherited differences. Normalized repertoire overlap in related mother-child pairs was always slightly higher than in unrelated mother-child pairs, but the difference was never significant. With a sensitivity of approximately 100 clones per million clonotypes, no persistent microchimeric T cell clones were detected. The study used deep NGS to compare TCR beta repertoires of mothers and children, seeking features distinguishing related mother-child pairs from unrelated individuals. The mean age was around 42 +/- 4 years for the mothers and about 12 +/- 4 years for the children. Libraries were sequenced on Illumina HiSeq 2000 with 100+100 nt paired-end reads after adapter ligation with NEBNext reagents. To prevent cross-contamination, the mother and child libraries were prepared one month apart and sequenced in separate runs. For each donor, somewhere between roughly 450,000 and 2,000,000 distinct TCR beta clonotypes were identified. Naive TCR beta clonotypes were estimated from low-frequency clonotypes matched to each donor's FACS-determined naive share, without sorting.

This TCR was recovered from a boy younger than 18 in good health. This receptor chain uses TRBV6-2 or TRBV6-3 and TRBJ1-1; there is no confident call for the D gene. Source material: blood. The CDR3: CASSYRLTEAFF. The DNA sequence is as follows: TGTGCCAGCAGTTACAGGTTAACTGAAGCTTTCTTT.